The clone carrying this T cell receptor beta chain came up a few times. Its antigen is undetermined. This entry comes from a study of blood T cells in healthy people across ages. Study-level points and caveats: Naive CD4+ cell counts and diversity both ran higher in long-lived than in aged donors. Diversity of TCR beta per million T cells declined in a roughly linear way with age.

With a J-beta primer mix and a sample-barcoded 5' primer, a second PCR ran roughly 6 to 12 cycles. Each CDR3 protein is one row after TCRdb ran MiXCR on the 5' RACE reads. This sample carries roughly 1.6 million distinct CDR3 sequences, roughly 32% of them seen once, and the ten largest clones take 11%. Germline V gene sequence: CDR1 MNHEY, CDR2 SMNVEV (reference sequence). The CDR3 totals 18 residues. The germline V and J ends were trimmed by 6 bases and 0 bases, with 18 bases remaining between them. This chain connects TRBV27 to TRBJ2-6; D is ambiguous. The sequenced material came from blood. This TCR was recovered from a woman in her 30s in good health. In nucleotides, the CDR3 is TGTGCCAGCAGCCCCATTCAAGATCCGCTCTCTGGGGCCAACGTCCTGACTTTC. Translated: CASSPIQDPLSGANVLTF.